This is a list of T cell receptor beta chains from one sample in a study of T cells in Graves' hyperthyroidism and ophthalmopathy. Via MiXCR, TCRdb re-called the multiplex PCR reads, giving one row per CDR3 protein. The repertoire holds more than 300,000 distinct CDR3 sequences, with about 18% as singletons. Material: blood. These receptors were taken from a woman younger than 45 with Graves' hyperthyroidism that later progressed to Graves' ophthalmopathy. CDR3s include the opening cysteine and the closing phenylalanine or tryptophan. Fields, in order: J gene, clone size, V gene, D gene, CDR3 protein, CDR3 DNA. D genes are given only for firm matches. Rows give clone size only sometimes, using once, few, many, or a class for an expanded clone.

TRBJ2-5 | . | TRBV15 | . | CATSRDLYWETQYF | TGTGCCACCAGCAGAGATTTGTATTGGGAGACCCAGTACTTC
TRBJ1-1 | . | TRBV9 | TRBD1 | CASSGNRDRGQWNTEAFF | TGTGCCAGCAGCGGAAATCGGGACAGGGGGCAGTGGAACACTGAAGCTTTCTTT
TRBJ2-3 | few | TRBV29-1 | . | CSAARGAPSTDTQYF | TGCAGCGCCGCTAGGGGGGCCCCCTCCACAGATACGCAGTATTTT
TRBJ2-2 | many | TRBV4-1 | TRBD2 | CASSQDSQLFAGGPGELFF | TGCGCCAGCAGCCAAGATTCGCAACTTTTTGCGGGGGGGCCAGGGGAGCTGTTTTTT
TRBJ2-2 | many | TRBV6-1 | TRBD1 | CASSERTGATGELFF | TGTGCCAGCAGCGAACGCACAGGGGCGACCGGGGAGCTGTTTTTT
TRBJ1-2 | . | TRBV20-1 | TRBD1 | CSARARRDSYGYTF | TGCAGTGCTAGAGCAAGAAGGGACAGCTATGGCTACACCTTC
TRBJ2-1 | many | TRBV4-1 | TRBD2 | CASRNSGSSPYNEQFF | TGCGCCAGCAGAAATAGCGGGAGTAGCCCCTACAATGAGCAGTTCTTC
TRBJ1-1 | many | TRBV3-1 | . | CASSIGGLGDTEAFF | TGTGCCAGCAGCATCGGGGGCCTGGGGGACACTGAAGCTTTCTTT
TRBJ1-2 | few | TRBV6-1 | . | CASSEQDLTFFYGYTF | TGTGCCAGCAGTGAGCAGGACCTAACGTTTTTCTATGGCTACACCTTC
TRBJ2-7 | many | TRBV3-1 | . | CASSQVGPSSYEQYF | TGTGCCAGCAGCCAAGTCGGACCCAGCTCCTACGAGCAGTACTTC
TRBJ1-1 | many | TRBV20-1 | . | CSALGRGETEAFF | TGCAGTGCTCTCGGGCGGGGCGAGACTGAAGCTTTCTTT
TRBJ1-2 | many | TRBV3-1 | TRBD1 | CASRGTGIEYYGYTF | TGTGCCAGCAGAGGGACAGGGATTGAGTACTATGGCTACACCTTC
TRBJ1-1 | many | TRBV5-1 | . | CASRTQTGLNTEAFF | TGCGCCAGCAGGACGCAGACAGGATTGAACACTGAAGCTTTCTTT
TRBJ1-3 | . | TRBV4-1 | . | CASSRIAVSSGNTTYF | TGCGCCAGCAGCCGAATCGCAGTGAGCTCTGGAAACACCACATATTTT
TRBJ2-7 | many | TRBV12-3/TRBV12-4 | TRBD2 | CASSPGFGLAVLRYEQYF | TGTGCCAGCAGTCCCGGATTTGGACTAGCGGTTCTTCGGTACGAGCAGTACTTC
TRBJ2-5 | many | TRBV2 | TRBD2 | CASSAGTSGRQTQYF | TGTGCCAGCAGTGCCGGGACTAGCGGGAGACAGACCCAGTACTTC
TRBJ2-4 | many | TRBV2 | TRBD2 | CASTPWGGKTKNIQYF | TGTGCCAGCACCCCCTGGGGGGGGAAGACCAAAAACATTCAGTACTTC
TRBJ2-1 | . | TRBV24-1 | TRBD1 | CATSENRGRFVNEQFF | TGTGCCACCAGTGAAAACAGGGGGCGATTCGTCAATGAGCAGTTCTTC
TRBJ2-7 | many | TRBV7-2 | . | CASSSREGANYEQYF | TGTGCCAGCAGCTCCCGTGAAGGGGCCAACTACGAGCAGTACTTC
TRBJ1-6 | many | TRBV6-1 | . | CASSRDHDSSPLHF | TGTGCCAGCAGTCGGGACCACGACAGCTCACCCCTCCACTTT
TRBJ2-3 | . | TRBV2 | TRBD2 | CARLGLAGGGDTQYF | TGTGCCAGGTTGGGACTAGCGGGCGGAGGTGATACGCAGTATTTT
TRBJ1-3 | . | TRBV20-1 | . | CSARSINSGNTIYF | TGCAGTGCTAGGAGCATAAACTCTGGAAACACCATATATTTT
TRBJ2-3 | many | TRBV2 | . | CASTGTDTQYF | TGTGCCAGCACGGGCACAGATACGCAGTATTTT
TRBJ2-2 | many | TRBV27 | . | CASSLGLVGTGELFF | TGTGCCAGCAGTTTGGGCCTAGTAGGCACCGGGGAGCTGTTTTTT
TRBJ2-4 | . | TRBV7-8 | TRBD2 | CASSLESGRAKNIQYF | TGTGCCAGCAGCTTAGAGAGCGGGAGAGCCAAAAACATTCAGTACTTC
TRBJ1-2 | few | TRBV24-1 | . | CATMGGDYGYTF | TGTGCCACCATGGGCGGTGACTATGGCTACACCTTC
TRBJ1-5 | few | TRBV27 | TRBD1 | CATQPSGGGQPQHF | TGTGCCACCCAACCCTCAGGGGGCGGTCAGCCCCAGCATTTT
TRBJ2-1 | many | TRBV7-9 | . | CASSRHSANEQFF | TGTGCCAGCAGCCGACACTCGGCCAATGAGCAGTTCTTC
TRBJ2-1 | many | TRBV12-3/TRBV12-4 | . | CASSGDTSYNEQFF | TGTGCCAGCAGTGGGGACACCTCCTACAATGAGCAGTTCTTC
TRBJ1-5 | many | TRBV12-3/TRBV12-4 | TRBD1 | CASSFTGDGQPQHF | TGTGCCAGCAGTTTTACAGGGGATGGCCAGCCCCAGCATTTT
TRBJ2-1 | many | TRBV20-1 | TRBD1 | CSARDLAGGSYNEQFF | TGCAGTGCTAGAGATCTAGCAGGGGGATCCTACAATGAGCAGTTCTTC
TRBJ1-5 | . | TRBV7-9 | TRBD1 | CASSPGQGIGPQHF | TGTGCCAGCAGCCCGGGACAGGGTATCGGCCCCCAGCATTTT
TRBJ2-5 | many | TRBV9 | . | CASSVGDPPSTQYF | TGTGCCAGCAGCGTAGGAGACCCGCCGTCGACCCAGTACTTC
TRBJ2-2 | many | TRBV24-1 | TRBD1 | CATRSRQGASGELFF | TGTGCCACCCGGAGCAGGCAGGGGGCCTCCGGGGAGCTGTTTTTT
TRBJ2-2 | few | TRBV3-1 | . | CASSQDFDYGEMFF | TGTGCCAGCAGCCAAGATTTTGATTACGGGGAAATGTTTTTT
TRBJ2-7 | many | TRBV6-1 | . | CASSTRDGEKQYF | TGTGCCAGCAGTACCCGAGACGGAGAAAAGCAGTACTTC
TRBJ2-7 | few | TRBV6-1 | . | CASSTRTANEQYF | TGTGCCAGCAGTACCAGGACTGCTAACGAGCAGTACTTC
TRBJ1-2 | few | TRBV19 | TRBD1 | CASSIREQGFDGYTF | TGTGCCAGTAGTATCCGGGAACAGGGGTTCGATGGCTACACCTTC
TRBJ2-7 | . | TRBV25-1 | TRBD2 | CASSEWAGGSLYEQYF | TGTGCCAGCAGTGAATGGGCGGGGGGGAGCCTCTACGAGCAGTACTTC
TRBJ2-5 | many | TRBV2 | . | CASGLQETQYF | TGTGCCAGCGGGCTGCAAGAGACCCAGTACTTC
TRBJ2-1 | many | TRBV5-1 | TRBD2 | CASSAWTSGGAYNEQFF | TGCGCCAGCAGCGCATGGACTAGCGGGGGGGCGTACAATGAGCAGTTCTTC
TRBJ2-3 | many | TRBV20-1 | TRBD2 | CSADPQGLNTQYF | TGCAGTGCTGACCCCCAGGGACTAAATACGCAGTATTTT
TRBJ1-5 | few | TRBV7-9 | TRBD1 | CASSSGQGLLSNQPQHF | TGTGCCAGCAGCTCTGGACAGGGGCTATTGAGCAATCAGCCCCAGCATTTT
TRBJ1-1 | many | TRBV11-2 | . | CASSLFPKRNTEAFF | TGTGCCAGCAGCTTATTCCCCAAGCGGAACACTGAAGCTTTCTTT
TRBJ2-7 | . | TRBV6-2/TRBV6-3 | TRBD2 | CASGAGGSYEQYF | TGTGCCAGCGGGGCGGGAGGATCATACGAGCAGTACTTC
TRBJ2-1 | many | TRBV11-1 | TRBD1 | CASSLEGANPTYNEQFF | TGTGCCAGCAGCTTAGAGGGGGCCAACCCGACCTACAATGAGCAGTTCTTC
TRBJ1-2 | many | TRBV6-1 | . | CASRPGGGNYGYTF | TGTGCCAGCAGACCAGGTGGGGGCAACTATGGCTACACCTTC